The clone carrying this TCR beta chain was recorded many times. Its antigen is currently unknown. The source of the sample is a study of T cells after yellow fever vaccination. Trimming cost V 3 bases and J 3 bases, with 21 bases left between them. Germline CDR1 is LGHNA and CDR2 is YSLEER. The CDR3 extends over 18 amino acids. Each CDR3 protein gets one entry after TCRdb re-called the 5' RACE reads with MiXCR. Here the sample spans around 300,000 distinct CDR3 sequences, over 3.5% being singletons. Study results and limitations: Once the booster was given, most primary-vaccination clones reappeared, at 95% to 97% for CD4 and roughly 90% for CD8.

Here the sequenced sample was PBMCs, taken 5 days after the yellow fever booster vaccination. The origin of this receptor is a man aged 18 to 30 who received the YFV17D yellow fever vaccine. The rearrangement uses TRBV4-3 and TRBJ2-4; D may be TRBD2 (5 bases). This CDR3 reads CASSQNWRTFKNKNIQYF. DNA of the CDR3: TGCGCCAGCAGCCAGAATTGGAGGACTTTCAAAAACAAAAACATTCAGTACTTC.